A selection of T cell receptor beta chains follows, all from one sample in a study of OX40 agonist ivuxolimab in advanced cancers. Some clones are missing from TCRdb's copy, which holds only in-frame ones; the method was immunoSEQ multiplex PCR. This sample has under 85,000 clones, with more than 85% found just once. Sequencing used CD4+ or CD8+ T cells sorted from blood, obtained in a trial of the OX40 agonist ivuxolimab. These TCRs come from an adult with an advanced solid tumor such as melanoma, head and neck, liver or kidney cancer. CDR3s include the opening cysteine and the closing phenylalanine or tryptophan. The D gene is left open where the match is weak. For some rows the clone size is stated as once, few or many, or as a class when expanded; others skip it.

V gene	J gene	clone size	D gene	CDR3 DNA	CDR3 protein
TRBV28	TRBJ1-2	NA	TRBD1	TGTGCCAGCAGGGAGGGGACAGGGGGCATGGGGAACTATGGCTACACCTTC	CASREGTGGMGNYGYTF
TRBV18	TRBJ2-2	NA	TRBD1	TGTGCCAGCTCACCGAAGACAGGGTTGAGCACCGGGGAGCTGTTTTTT	CASSPKTGLSTGELFF
TRBV6-1	TRBJ1-6	NA	TRBD1	TGTGCCAACGCGCTGGACAGGCCTAATTCACCCCTCCACTTT	CANALDRPNSPLHF
TRBV7-2	TRBJ2-5	NA	NA	TGTGCCAGCAGCTTAGCGGGGCGGAGCTGGAGGGAGACCCAGTACTTC	CASSLAGRSWRETQYF
TRBV7-2	TRBJ2-4	NA	TRBD2	TGTGCCAGCAGCTTAGCTACTAGCGGGGGTTTAAACATTCAGTACTTC	CASSLATSGGLNIQYF
TRBV6-6	TRBJ2-1	NA	NA	TGTGCCAGCATAGCCCCCAGTAGCTACGAGCAGTTCTTC	CASIAPSSYEQFF
TRBV28	TRBJ1-5	NA	TRBD1	TGTGCCAGCAGGTCAGGGGGCGCAAAACAGCCCCAGCATTTT	CASRSGGAKQPQHF
TRBV5-1	TRBJ1-2	NA	TRBD1	TGCGCCAGCAGCTATGACGGGACAGTATTATATGGCTACACCTTC	CASSYDGTVLYGYTF
TRBV19	TRBJ1-5	NA	NA	TGTGCCAGTAGTTTCATAGGGCTTAATCAGCCCCAGCATTTT	CASSFIGLNQPQHF
TRBV7-2	TRBJ2-5	NA	TRBD2	TGTGCCAGCAGCCCCAGGACCGGTTTTAGCGGGGGGGCCCGGGAGACCCAGTACTTC	CASSPRTGFSGGARETQYF
TRBV7-3	TRBJ2-2	once	NA	TGCGCCAGCAGCTTAATTAATACCGACACCGGGGAGCTGTTTTTT	CASSLINTDTGELFF
TRBV5-6	TRBJ1-2	NA	TRBD1	TGTGCCAGCACCAAGAAGGACAGGTATTATGGCTACACCTTC	CASTKKDRYYGYTF
TRBV30	TRBJ1-2	once	TRBD1	TGTGCCTGGAGTGTACGCAGGGGGGTGGGCGGTGGCTACACCTTC	CAWSVRRGVGGGYTF
TRBV19	TRBJ2-1	NA	TRBD2	TGTGCCAGTAGTCCGACTAGCGGGGGGGCCGATGAGCAGTTCTTC	CASSPTSGGADEQFF
TRBV11-3	TRBJ2-2	once	NA	TGTGCCAGCAGCTTAGTTGGGACACACGGGGAGCTGTTTTTT	CASSLVGTHGELFF
TRBV6-7	TRBJ1-5	few	TRBD1	TGTGCCAGCAGGGGGGGACAGAATCAGCCCCAGCATTTT	CASRGGQNQPQHF
TRBV5-1	TRBJ2-7	NA	TRBD1	TGCGCCAGCACCCGGGACAGATACTACGAGCAGTACTTC	CASTRDRYYEQYF
TRBV20-1	TRBJ1-2	few	NA	TGCAGTGCTAGAGTCGGGTCTGGCTACACCTTC	CSARVGSGYTF
TRBV5-1	TRBJ1-1	NA	NA	TGCGCCAGCAGCCGGGGTAATGAAGCTCCTGAAGCTTTCTTT	CASSRGNEAPEAFF
TRBV30	TRBJ1-2	NA	NA	TGTGCCTGGAGCGTTCAGCTCTGGGGCTACACCTTC	CAWSVQLWGYTF
TRBV27	TRBJ2-1	NA	TRBD1	TGTGCCAGCAGACCTGGACAGGGGGCTGGGAATGAGCAGTTCTTC	CASRPGQGAGNEQFF
TRBV7-2	TRBJ2-1	NA	TRBD1	TGTGCCAGCAGCAGACAGGGGGCCAGGAATGAGCAGTTCTTC	CASSRQGARNEQFF
TRBV7-2	TRBJ1-2	NA	NA	TGTGCCAGCAGCCCCCGGACGGTTCAAGGCTACACCTTC	CASSPRTVQGYTF
TRBV7-8	TRBJ2-7	NA	TRBD2	TGTGCCAGCAGCTTAGCCCGGACTAGCCTTACCTACGAGCAGTACTTC	CASSLARTSLTYEQYF
TRBV4-2	TRBJ2-3	once	NA	TGTGCCAGCAGCCAAGATCCGGGGGACACAGATACGCAGTATTTT	CASSQDPGDTDTQYF
TRBV2	TRBJ1-6	NA	NA	TGTGCCAGCAGTACCCGGGACATAAGATCACCCCTCCACTTT	CASSTRDIRSPLHF
TRBV14	TRBJ2-2	NA	NA	TGTGCCAGCAGCCGAGCACCCGACAGTTACACCGGGGAGCTGTTTTTT	CASSRAPDSYTGELFF
TRBV7-2	TRBJ1-5	NA	NA	TGTGCCAGCAGCTTAACAGGTAGTAGCAATCAGCCCCAGCATTTT	CASSLTGSSNQPQHF
TRBV29-1	TRBJ2-3	NA	NA	TGCAGCGTAAAACAGGTTATCACAGATACGCAGTATTTT	CSVKQVITDTQYF
TRBV11-2	TRBJ2-5	NA	TRBD1	TGTGCCAGCAGTTCAGGGGGTACAGCCCAAGAGACCCAGTACTTC	CASSSGGTAQETQYF
TRBV5-4	TRBJ1-1	NA	TRBD1	TGTGCCAGCAGCCCGGGACAGGGGGCGCCTGAAGCTTTCTTT	CASSPGQGAPEAFF
TRBV6-6	TRBJ2-5	NA	TRBD2	TGTGCCAGCAGCCAGACTAGCGGGGGGGCGGGGACCCAGTACTTC	CASSQTSGGAGTQYF
TRBV7-9	TRBJ1-2	NA	NA	TGTGCCAGCAGCTTAACAGGAGCGGATGTTAGCTACACCTTC	CASSLTGADVSYTF
TRBV2	TRBJ1-5	NA	TRBD1	TGTGCCAGCACCCGGGACAGGGTTGATCAGCCCCAGCATTTT	CASTRDRVDQPQHF
TRBV11-3	TRBJ2-1	NA	NA	TGTGCCAGCAGCTTATCGGAGTCCGGACTTGAGCAGTTCTTC	CASSLSESGLEQFF
TRBV5-1	TRBJ1-6	NA	NA	TGCGCCAGCAGCTTGGACAGCAAGAATTCAGGACCCCTCCACTTT	CASSLDSKNSGPLHF
TRBV14	TRBJ1-1	once	NA	TGTGCCAGCAGACCTCTAGACAGAAAGAACACTGAAGCTTTCTTT	CASRPLDRKNTEAFF
TRBV30	TRBJ2-7	NA	NA	TGTGCCTGGAGTCAACAGGGTTACGAGCAGTACTTC	CAWSQQGYEQYF
TRBV7-9	TRBJ1-6	NA	TRBD1	TGTGCCAGCAGCTTATTGACAGGGGGCGATAATTCACCCCTCCACTTT	CASSLLTGGDNSPLHF
TRBV28	TRBJ1-5	NA	NA	TGTGCCAGCAGGCCCGGGGCCTGGGGCAATCAGCCCCAGCATTTT	CASRPGAWGNQPQHF
TRBV28	TRBJ1-1	NA	NA	TGTGCCAGCATCCCAACCCCAGGGGAGGGCACTGAAGCTTTCTTT	CASIPTPGEGTEAFF
TRBV14	TRBJ2-1	NA	NA	TGTGCCAGCAGCCAAGATTACCTTGACAATGAGCAGTTCTTC	CASSQDYLDNEQFF
TRBV2	TRBJ1-5	NA	NA	TGTGCCAGCAGTGAAGCGCCAGGGATGGGGCAGCCCCAGCATTTT	CASSEAPGMGQPQHF
TRBV5-8	TRBJ2-5	NA	NA	TGTGCCAGCAGCTTGGAATTCAGGGCCGGAGAGACCCAGTACTTC	CASSLEFRAGETQYF
TRBV6-5	TRBJ2-3	NA	NA	TGTGCCAGCAGTTCCCGGGCCCGTCCCTTCACAGATACGCAGTATTTT	CASSSRARPFTDTQYF
TRBV25-1	TRBJ2-2	NA	NA	TGTGCCAGCAGTCCATCGCGGGCGAACACCGGGGAGCTGTTTTTT	CASSPSRANTGELFF
TRBV5-1	TRBJ1-4	NA	NA	TGCGCCAGCCAGTTGGACGCAGGGGAAAAACTGTTTTTT	CASQLDAGEKLFF
TRBV11-2	TRBJ1-6	once	NA	TGTGCCAGCAGCTACTGGGATAATTCACCCCTCCACTTT	CASSYWDNSPLHF